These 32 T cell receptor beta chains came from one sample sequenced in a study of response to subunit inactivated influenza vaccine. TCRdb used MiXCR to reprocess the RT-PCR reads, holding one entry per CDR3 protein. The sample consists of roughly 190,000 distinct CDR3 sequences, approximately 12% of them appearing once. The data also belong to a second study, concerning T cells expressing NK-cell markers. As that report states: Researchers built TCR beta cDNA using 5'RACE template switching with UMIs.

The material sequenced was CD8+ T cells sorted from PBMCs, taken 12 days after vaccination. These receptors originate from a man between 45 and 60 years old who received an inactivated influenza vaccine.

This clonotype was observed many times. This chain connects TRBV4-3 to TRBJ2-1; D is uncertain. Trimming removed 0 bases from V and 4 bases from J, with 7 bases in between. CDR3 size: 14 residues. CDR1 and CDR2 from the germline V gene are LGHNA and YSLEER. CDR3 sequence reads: CASSQEAGYNEQFF. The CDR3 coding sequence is TGCGCCAGCAGCCAAGAAGCCGGATACAATGAGCAGTTCTTC.

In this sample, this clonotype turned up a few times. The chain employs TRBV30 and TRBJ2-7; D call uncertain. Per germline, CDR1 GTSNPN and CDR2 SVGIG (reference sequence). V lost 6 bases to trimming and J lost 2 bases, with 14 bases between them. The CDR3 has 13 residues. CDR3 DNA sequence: TGTGCCTGTGACGGAAACCCCCCCTACGAGCAGTACTTC. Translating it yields CACDGNPPYEQYF.

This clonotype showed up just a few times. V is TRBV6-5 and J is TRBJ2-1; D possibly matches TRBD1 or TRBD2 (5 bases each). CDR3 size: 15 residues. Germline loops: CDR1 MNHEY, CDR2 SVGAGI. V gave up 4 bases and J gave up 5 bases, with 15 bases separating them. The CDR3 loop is CASSSGTWTDNEQFF. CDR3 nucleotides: TGTGCCAGCAGTTCCGGGACCTGGACCGACAATGAGCAGTTCTTC.

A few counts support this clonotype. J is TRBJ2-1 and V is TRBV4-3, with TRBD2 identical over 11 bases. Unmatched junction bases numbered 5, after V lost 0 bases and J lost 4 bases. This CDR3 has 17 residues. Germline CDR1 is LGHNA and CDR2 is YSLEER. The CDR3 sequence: CASSQDRPSGGYNEQFF. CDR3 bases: TGCGCCAGCAGCCAAGATAGGCCTAGCGGGGGGTACAATGAGCAGTTCTTC.

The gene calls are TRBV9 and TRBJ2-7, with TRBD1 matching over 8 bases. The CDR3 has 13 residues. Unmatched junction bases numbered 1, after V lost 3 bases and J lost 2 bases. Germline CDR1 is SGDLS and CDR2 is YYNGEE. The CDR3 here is CASSGQGTYEQYF. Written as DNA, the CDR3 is TGTGCCAGCAGCGGACAGGGGACCTACGAGCAGTACTTC.

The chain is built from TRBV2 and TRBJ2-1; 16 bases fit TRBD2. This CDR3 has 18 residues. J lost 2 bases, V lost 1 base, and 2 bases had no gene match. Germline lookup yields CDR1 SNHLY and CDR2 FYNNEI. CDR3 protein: CASSEVGLAGGPYNEQFF. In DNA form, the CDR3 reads TGTGCCAGCAGTGAAGTGGGACTAGCGGGGGGGCCCTACAATGAGCAGTTCTTC.

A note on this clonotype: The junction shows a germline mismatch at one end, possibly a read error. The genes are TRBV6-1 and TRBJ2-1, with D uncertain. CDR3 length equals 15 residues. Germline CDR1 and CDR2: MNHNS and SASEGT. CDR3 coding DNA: TGTGCCAGCAGTCCTCGGAGCGTTGTTGACAATGAGCAGTTATTC. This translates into CASSPRSVVDNEQLF.

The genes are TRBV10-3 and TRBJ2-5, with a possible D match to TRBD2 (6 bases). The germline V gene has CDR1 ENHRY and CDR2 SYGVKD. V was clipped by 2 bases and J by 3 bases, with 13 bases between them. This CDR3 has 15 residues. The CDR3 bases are TGTGCCATCAGTGAGGGGACTGAGGAGAAAGAGACCCAGTACTTC. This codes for CAISEGTEEKETQYF.

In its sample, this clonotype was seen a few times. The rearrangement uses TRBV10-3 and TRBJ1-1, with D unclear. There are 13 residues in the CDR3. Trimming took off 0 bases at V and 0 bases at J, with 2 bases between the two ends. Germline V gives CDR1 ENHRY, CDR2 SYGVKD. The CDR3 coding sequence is TGTGCCATCAGTGAGTCTATGAACACTGAAGCTTTCTTT. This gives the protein CAISESMNTEAFF.

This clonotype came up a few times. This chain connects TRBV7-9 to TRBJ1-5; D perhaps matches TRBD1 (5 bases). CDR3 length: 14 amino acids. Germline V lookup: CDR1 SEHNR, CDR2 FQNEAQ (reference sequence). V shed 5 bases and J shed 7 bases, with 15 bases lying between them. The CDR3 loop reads CASSTSGLEQPQHF. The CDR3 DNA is TGTGCCAGCAGCACTTCAGGGTTAGAACAGCCCCAGCATTTT.

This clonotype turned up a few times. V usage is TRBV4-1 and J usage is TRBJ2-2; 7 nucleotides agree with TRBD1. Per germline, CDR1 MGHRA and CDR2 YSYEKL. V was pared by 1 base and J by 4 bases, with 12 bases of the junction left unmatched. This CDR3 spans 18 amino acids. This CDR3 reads CASSQGEGGARGTGELFF. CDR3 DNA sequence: TGCGCCAGCAGCCAAGGAGAAGGGGGCGCAAGGGGCACCGGGGAGCTGTTTTTT.

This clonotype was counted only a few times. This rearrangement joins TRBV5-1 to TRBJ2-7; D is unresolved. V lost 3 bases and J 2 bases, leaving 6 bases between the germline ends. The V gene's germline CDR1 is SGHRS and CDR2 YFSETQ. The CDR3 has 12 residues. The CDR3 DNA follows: TGCGCCAGCAGCTCGACGACCTACGAGCAGTACTTC. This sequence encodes CASSSTTYEQYF.

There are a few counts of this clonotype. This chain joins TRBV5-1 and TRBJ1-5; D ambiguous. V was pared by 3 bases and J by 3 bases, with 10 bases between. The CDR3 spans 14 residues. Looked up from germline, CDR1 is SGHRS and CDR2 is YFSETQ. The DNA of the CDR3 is TGCGCCAGCAGCTATGACGGACCCAATCAGCCCCAGCATTTT. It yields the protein CASSYDGPNQPQHF.

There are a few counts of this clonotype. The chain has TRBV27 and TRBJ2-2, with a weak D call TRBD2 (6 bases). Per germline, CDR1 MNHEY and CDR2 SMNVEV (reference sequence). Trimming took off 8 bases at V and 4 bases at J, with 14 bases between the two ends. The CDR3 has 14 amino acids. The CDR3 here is CASLTGLGTGELFF. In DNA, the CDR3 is TGTGCCAGCCTCACGGGACTGGGCACCGGGGAGCTGTTTTTT.

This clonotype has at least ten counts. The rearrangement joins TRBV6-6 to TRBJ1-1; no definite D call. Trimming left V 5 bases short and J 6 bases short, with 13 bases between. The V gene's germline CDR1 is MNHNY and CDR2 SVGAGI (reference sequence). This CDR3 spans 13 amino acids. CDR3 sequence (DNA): TGTGCCAGCAGTCATAACAGTCTGGCTGAAGCTTTCTTT. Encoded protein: CASSHNSLAEAFF.

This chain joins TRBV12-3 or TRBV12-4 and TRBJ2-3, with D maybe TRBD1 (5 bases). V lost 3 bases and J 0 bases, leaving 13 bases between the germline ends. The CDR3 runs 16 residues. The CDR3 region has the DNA TGTGCCAGCAGTTTGGGTTACAGGCGAAGCACAGATACGCAGTATTTT. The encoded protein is CASSLGYRRSTDTQYF.

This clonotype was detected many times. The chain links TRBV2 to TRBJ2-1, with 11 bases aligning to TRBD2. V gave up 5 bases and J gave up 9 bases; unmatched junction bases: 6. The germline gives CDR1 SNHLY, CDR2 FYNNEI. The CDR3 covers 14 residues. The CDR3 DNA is TGTGCCAGCAGTCAACTAGCGGGAGCGGCTGAGCAGTTCTTC. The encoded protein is CASSQLAGAAEQFF.

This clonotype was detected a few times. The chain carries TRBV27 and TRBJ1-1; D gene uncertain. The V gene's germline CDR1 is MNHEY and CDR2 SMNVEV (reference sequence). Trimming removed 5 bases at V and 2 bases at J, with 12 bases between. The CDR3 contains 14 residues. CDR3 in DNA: TGTGCCAGCAGTCCCCGTTGGGGTAACACTGAAGCTTTCTTT. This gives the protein CASSPRWGNTEAFF.

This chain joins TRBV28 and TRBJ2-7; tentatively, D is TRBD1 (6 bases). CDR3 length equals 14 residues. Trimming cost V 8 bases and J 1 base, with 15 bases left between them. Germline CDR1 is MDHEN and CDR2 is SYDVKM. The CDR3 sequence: CASLSWTASYEQYF. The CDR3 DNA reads TGTGCCAGCCTTTCCTGGACAGCTTCCTACGAGCAGTACTTC.

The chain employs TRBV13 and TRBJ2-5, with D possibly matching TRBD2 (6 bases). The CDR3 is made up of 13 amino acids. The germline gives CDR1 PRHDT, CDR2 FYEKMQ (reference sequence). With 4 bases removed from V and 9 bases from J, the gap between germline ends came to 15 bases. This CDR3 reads CASSYAGWEAQYF. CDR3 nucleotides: TGTGCCAGCAGCTATGCGGGTTGGGAGGCCCAGTACTTC. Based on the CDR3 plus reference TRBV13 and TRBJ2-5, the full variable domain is AAGVIQSPRHLIKEKRETATLKCYPIPRHDTVYWYQQGPGQDPQFLISFYEKMQSDKGSIPDRFSAQQFSDYHSELNMSSLELGDSALYFCASSYAGWEAQYFGPGTRLLVL.

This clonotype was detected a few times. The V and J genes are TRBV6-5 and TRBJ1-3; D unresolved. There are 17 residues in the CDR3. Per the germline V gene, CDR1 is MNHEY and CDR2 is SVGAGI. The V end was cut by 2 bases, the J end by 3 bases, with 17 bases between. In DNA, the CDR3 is TGTGCCAGCAGTTACCTTAAAGGCCGGGAAGGTGGAAACACCATATATTTT. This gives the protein CASSYLKGREGGNTIYF.

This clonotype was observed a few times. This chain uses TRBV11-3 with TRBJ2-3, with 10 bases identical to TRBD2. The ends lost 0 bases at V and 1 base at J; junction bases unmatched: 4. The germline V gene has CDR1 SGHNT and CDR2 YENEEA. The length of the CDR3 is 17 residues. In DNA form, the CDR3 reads TGTGCCAGCAGCTTAGATGGGACTAGCGTAGGCACAGATACGCAGTATTTT. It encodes CASSLDGTSVGTDTQYF.

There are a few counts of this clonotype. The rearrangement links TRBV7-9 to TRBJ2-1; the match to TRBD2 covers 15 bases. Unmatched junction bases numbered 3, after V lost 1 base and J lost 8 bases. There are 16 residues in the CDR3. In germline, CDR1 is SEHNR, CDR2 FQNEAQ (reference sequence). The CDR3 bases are TGTGCCAGCAGCTTAGGGGGACTAGCGGGAGGTCATGAGCAGTTCTTC. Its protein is CASSLGGLAGGHEQFF.

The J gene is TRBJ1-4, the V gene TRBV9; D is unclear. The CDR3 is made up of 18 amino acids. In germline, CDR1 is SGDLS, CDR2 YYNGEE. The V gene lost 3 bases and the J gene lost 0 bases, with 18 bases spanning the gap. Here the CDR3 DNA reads TGTGCCAGCAGCGCGGACGGTGCGGCTCCGGCAACTAATGAAAAACTGTTTTTT. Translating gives CASSADGAAPATNEKLFF.

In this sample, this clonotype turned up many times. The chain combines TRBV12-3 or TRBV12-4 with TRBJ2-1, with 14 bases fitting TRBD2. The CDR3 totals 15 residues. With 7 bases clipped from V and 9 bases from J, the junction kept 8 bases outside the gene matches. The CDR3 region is CASTRLAGGEFEQFF. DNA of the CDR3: TGTGCCAGCACCAGACTAGCGGGAGGGGAGTTTGAGCAGTTCTTC.

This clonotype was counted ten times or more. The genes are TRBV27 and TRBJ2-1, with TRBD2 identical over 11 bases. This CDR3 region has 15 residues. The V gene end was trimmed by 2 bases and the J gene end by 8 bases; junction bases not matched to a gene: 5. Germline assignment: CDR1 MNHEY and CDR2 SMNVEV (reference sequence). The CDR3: CASSLVTSGTDEQFF. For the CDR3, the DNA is TGTGCCAGCAGTTTAGTGACTAGCGGGACCGATGAGCAGTTCTTC.

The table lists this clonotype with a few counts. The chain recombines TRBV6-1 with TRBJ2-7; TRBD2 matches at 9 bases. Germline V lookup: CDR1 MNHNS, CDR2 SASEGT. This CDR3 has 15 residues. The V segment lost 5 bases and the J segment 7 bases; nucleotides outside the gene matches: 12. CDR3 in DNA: TGTGCCAGCAGTACCAGCCCGGGACTAGCTGGAGAGCAGTACTTC. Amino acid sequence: CASSTSPGLAGEQYF.

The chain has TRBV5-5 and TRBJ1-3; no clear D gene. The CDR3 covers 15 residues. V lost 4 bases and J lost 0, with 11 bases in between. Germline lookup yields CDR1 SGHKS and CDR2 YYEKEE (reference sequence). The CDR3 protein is CASSLGGGSGNTIYF. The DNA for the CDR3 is TGTGCCAGCAGCCTGGGTGGTGGCTCTGGAAACACCATATATTTT.

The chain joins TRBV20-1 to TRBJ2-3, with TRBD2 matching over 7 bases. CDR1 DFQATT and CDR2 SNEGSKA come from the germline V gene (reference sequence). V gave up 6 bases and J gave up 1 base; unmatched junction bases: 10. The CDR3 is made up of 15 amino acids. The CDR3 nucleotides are TGCAGTGCCCGAGCACGGACTAGGGGCACAGATACGCAGTATTTT. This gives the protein CSARARTRGTDTQYF.

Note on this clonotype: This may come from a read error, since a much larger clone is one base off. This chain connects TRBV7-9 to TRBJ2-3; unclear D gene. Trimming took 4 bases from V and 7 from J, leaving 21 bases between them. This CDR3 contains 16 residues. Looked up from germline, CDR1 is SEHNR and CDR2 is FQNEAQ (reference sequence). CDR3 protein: CASSSQSTFPRHTQYF. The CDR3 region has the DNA TGTGCCAGCAGCTCCCAATCGACCTTCCCGAGGCATACGCAGTATTTT.

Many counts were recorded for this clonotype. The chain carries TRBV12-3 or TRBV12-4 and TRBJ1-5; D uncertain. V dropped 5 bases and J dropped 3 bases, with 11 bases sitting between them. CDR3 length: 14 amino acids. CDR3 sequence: CASSPEGANQPQHF. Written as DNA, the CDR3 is TGTGCCAGCAGTCCTGAGGGAGCCAATCAGCCCCAGCATTTT.

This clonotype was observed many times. The CDR3, as DNA: TGTGCCAGCAGCCGGACTAGCGGGGGGCAAGAGACCCAGTACTTC. It is translated as CASSRTSGGQETQYF. The chain combines TRBV6-1 with TRBJ2-5; 14 bases line up with TRBD2. The CDR3 covers 15 residues. With 6 bases clipped from V and 2 bases from J, the junction kept 2 bases outside the gene matches. Germline loops: CDR1 MNHNS, CDR2 SASEGT.